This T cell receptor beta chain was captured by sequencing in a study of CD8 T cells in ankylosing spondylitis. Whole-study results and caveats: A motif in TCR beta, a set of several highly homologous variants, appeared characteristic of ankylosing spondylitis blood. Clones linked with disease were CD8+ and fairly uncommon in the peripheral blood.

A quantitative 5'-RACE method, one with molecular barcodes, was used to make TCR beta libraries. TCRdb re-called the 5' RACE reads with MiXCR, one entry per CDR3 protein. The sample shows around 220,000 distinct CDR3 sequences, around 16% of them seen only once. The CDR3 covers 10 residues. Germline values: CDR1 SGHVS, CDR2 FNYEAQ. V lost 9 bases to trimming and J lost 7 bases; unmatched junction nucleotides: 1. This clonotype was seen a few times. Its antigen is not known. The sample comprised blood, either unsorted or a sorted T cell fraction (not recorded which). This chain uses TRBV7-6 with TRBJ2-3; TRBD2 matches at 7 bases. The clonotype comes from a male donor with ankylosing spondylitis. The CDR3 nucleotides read TGTGCCAGGGGGGGGAATACGCAGTATTTT. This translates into CARGGNTQYF.